This T cell receptor (beta chain) was recorded in a study of CD8 T cells in ankylosing spondylitis. Study-level findings and limits: Seemingly characteristic of ankylosing spondylitis blood was a TCR beta motif consisting of about 8 highly homologous variants. Disease-associated clones were CD8+ and fairly uncommon in peripheral blood. Significant enrichment of disease-linked clones was reported in matched ankylosing spondylitis synovial fluid.

Construction of TCR beta libraries was performed using quantitative 5'-RACE with molecular barcodes. One entry per CDR3 protein results from TCRdb running MiXCR on the 5' RACE reads. The sample consists of 500,000 to 650,000 distinct CDR3 sequences, about 5.2% of them appearing once. This clonotype occurred many times. Antigen: not known. The V end was cut by 7 bases, the J end by 4 bases, with 4 bases between. Germline assignment: CDR1 KGHDR and CDR2 SFDVKD. This CDR3 spans 11 amino acids. The chain couples TRBV24-1 to TRBJ2-1; no clear D. This clonotype was obtained from a male donor with ankylosing spondylitis. The sample taken for sequencing was blood, either unsorted or a sorted T cell fraction (not recorded which). Written as DNA, the CDR3 is TGTGCCACCAGCGTATACAATGAGCAGTTCTTC. This translates into CATSVYNEQFF.